This entry lists 5 T cell receptor beta chains sequenced from one sample in a study of blood T cell repertoires in COVID-19. Data came from immunoSEQ multiplex PCR; TCRdb stores just in-frame clones and leaves some out. This sample yields over 200,000 clones, of which more than 85% are seen a single time; under 3% belongs to the top ten. The sample taken for sequencing was peripheral blood. These receptors came from a person aged 18 to 35 with COVID-19, enrolled during active disease.

CDR3 bases: TGTGCCAGCAGCCAAGACCCTCGGGCAGGGGATGGCTACACCTTC. This sequence encodes CASSQDPRAGDGYTF. V gene TRBV4-2 combines with J gene TRBJ1-2; a weak D match, TRBD1 (6 bases). V gave up 0 bases and J gave up 6 bases, with 14 bases separating them. The CDR3 length is 15 residues. CDR1 is LGHNA and CDR2 is YNFKEQ in the germline V gene.

The gene calls are TRBV6-1 and TRBJ1-6; D remains ambiguous. Germline V CDR1 and CDR2: MNHNS, SASEGT. This CDR3 spans 15 amino acids. The V and J ends lost 0 bases and 6 bases respectively, with 9 bases between them. CDR3 protein: CASSEAINSNSPLHF. DNA of the CDR3: TGTGCCAGCAGTGAAGCCATAAACAGTAATTCACCCCTCCACTTT.

The V and J genes are TRBV7-9 and TRBJ2-7, with D perhaps TRBD1 (6 bases). V was cut by 5 bases and J by 3 bases, with 17 bases left in between. The V gene's germline CDR1 is SEHNR and CDR2 FQNEAQ (reference sequence). The CDR3 contains 15 residues. CDR3 in amino acids: CASSQQGVLRYEQYF. The CDR3 nucleotides are TGTGCCAGCAGCCAACAGGGAGTTTTGCGCTACGAGCAGTACTTC. The complete variable domain, with remaining parts taken from reference TRBV7-9 and TRBJ2-7, reads DTGVSQNPRHKITKRGQNVTFRCDPISEHNRLYWYRQTLGQGPEFLTYFQNEAQLEKSRLLSDRFSAERPKGSFSTLEIQRTEQGDSAMYLCASSQQGVLRYEQYFGPGTRLTVT.

J is TRBJ2-3 and V is TRBV5-6; D is unresolved. The CDR3 is 15 residues long. V was shortened by 0 bases and J by 5 bases, with 13 bases between the two germline ends. CDR1 and CDR2 (germline): SGHDT, YYEEEE. The CDR3 loop is CASSLGGVPVDTQYF. The CDR3 region has the DNA TGTGCCAGCAGCTTGGGAGGTGTCCCGGTAGATACGCAGTATTTT.

The gene calls are TRBV2 and TRBJ2-1, with a tentative D call TRBD2 (6 bases). Germline V gene data show CDR1 as SNHLY and CDR2 as FYNNEI. V lost 5 bases to trimming and J lost 6 bases, with 17 bases between them. The CDR3 sequence is 15 residues long. The CDR3 DNA reads TGTGCCAGCAGTCCTAGGAGGGAAGGCCTCAATGAGCAGTTCTTC. It yields the protein CASSPRREGLNEQFF.